The 29 T cell receptor beta chains in this list originate from one sample, sequenced in a study of blood T cell repertoires in COVID-19. The table came from immunoSEQ multiplex PCR; TCRdb's copy has only in-frame clones and leaves some out. The table shows roughly 93,000 clones, with about 89% occurring only once. The specimen was peripheral blood. These TCRs come from a man aged 50 to 59 with acute or convalescent COVID-19.

Only a few counts were recorded for this clone. The V and J genes are TRBV2 and TRBJ2-1; 8 bases are shared with TRBD2. Losses at the gene ends were 2 bases for V and 5 bases for J; bases not matched to a gene: 8. Germline V gene lookup returns CDR1 SNHLY and CDR2 FYNNEI. CDR3 length equals 16 residues. The CDR3 DNA is TGTGCCAGCAGTGAAATCATAGCGGGGCGCGACAATGAGCAGTTCTTC. Translation: CASSEIIAGRDNEQFF.

V and J are TRBV2 and TRBJ1-5; 9 positions agree with TRBD1. CDR3 length equals 14 residues. The V and J ends lost 6 bases and 4 bases, in that order; junction bases with no gene match: 4. Germline CDR1 and CDR2: SNHLY and FYNNEI. In DNA, the CDR3 is TGTGCCAGCAGGGTCGGACAGGGGAATCAGCCCCAGCATTTT. This translates into CASRVGQGNQPQHF.

V gene TRBV5-1 combines with J gene TRBJ2-3; possibly TRBD2 for D (5 bases). This CDR3 comprises 16 residues. Per the germline V gene, CDR1 is SGHRS and CDR2 is YFSETQ. Trimming removed 4 bases from V and 0 bases from J, with 15 bases in between. The CDR3 bases are TGCGCCAGCAGCACCCCCGCGGGCCCTAGCACAGATACGCAGTATTTT. This gives the protein CASSTPAGPSTDTQYF.

This clone was found a few times. The chain recombines TRBV7-2 with TRBJ1-3; D call uncertain. CDR1 and CDR2 from the germline V gene are SGHTA and FQGNSA. The CDR3 length is 15 residues. V shed 0 bases and J shed 4 bases, with 10 bases lying between them. The CDR3 coding sequence is TGTGCCAGCAGCTTAGCGCAGGCAGCCGGAAACACCATATATTTT. This sequence encodes CASSLAQAAGNTIYF.

The rearrangement uses TRBV5-1 and TRBJ1-3; TRBD1 aligns across 9 bases. The germline gives CDR1 SGHRS, CDR2 YFSETQ. The V segment lost 0 bases and the J segment 7 bases; nucleotides outside the gene matches: 2. The CDR3 has 14 residues. CDR3 protein: CASSLEDRGNTIYF. The CDR3 DNA reads as TGCGCCAGCAGCTTGGAGGACAGGGGTAACACCATATATTTT.

The V call is TRBV3-1 (or the pseudogene TRBV3-2), the J call TRBJ2-5; TRBD2 aligns across 8 bases. The germline V gene has CDR1 LGHDT and CDR2 YNNKEL (reference sequence). The CDR3 covers 14 residues. The V segment lost 0 bases and the J segment 11 bases; nucleotides outside the gene matches: 8. The CDR3 loop reads CASSQDRIREGQYF. CDR3 nucleotide sequence: TGTGCCAGCAGCCAAGATAGGATCCGGGAGGGGCAGTACTTC.

The chain links TRBV9 to TRBJ2-3, with 10 nucleotides matching TRBD2. Trimming removed 0 bases from V and 5 bases from J; junction bases left unmatched: 6. The germline V gene encodes CDR1 SGDLS and CDR2 YYNGEE. This CDR3 is built from 16 residues. In DNA, the CDR3 is TGTGCCAGCAGCGTAGTAGCGGGGGGTGGACTAGATACGCAGTATTTT. This encodes CASSVVAGGGLDTQYF.

The V call is TRBV3-1 (or the pseudogene TRBV3-2), the J call TRBJ1-3, with D unresolved. V was clipped by 2 bases and J by 0 bases, with 8 bases between them. From germline, CDR1 is LGHDT and CDR2 YNNKEL (reference sequence). There are 15 residues in the CDR3. The CDR3, as DNA: TGTGCCAGCAGCCAAACTGCGGGCTCTGGAAACACCATATATTTT. Translated, it gives CASSQTAGSGNTIYF.

The chain carries TRBV3-1 (or the pseudogene TRBV3-2) and TRBJ1-1; TRBD1 agrees at 10 bases. CDR1 is LGHDT, CDR2 YNNKEL, per germline (reference sequence). This CDR3 comprises 13 residues. V was pared by 4 bases and J by 11 bases, with 7 bases of the junction left unmatched. In DNA, the CDR3 is TGTGCCAGCAGCCGACAGGGGGCTTGGGAGGCTTTCTTT. The encoded protein is CASSRQGAWEAFF.

This sequence joins TRBV9 and TRBJ2-2; 13 bases fit TRBD2. V was clipped by 4 bases and J by 6 bases; unmatched bases: 6. From germline, CDR1 is SGDLS and CDR2 YYNGEE. CDR3 length equals 16 residues. The chain's CDR3 is CASSLRLAGGPGELFF. The CDR3 nucleotides are TGTGCCAGCAGCCTCAGACTAGCGGGGGGCCCCGGGGAGCTGTTTTTT.

The table lists this clone with a count of one. V is TRBV12-3 or TRBV12-4 and J is TRBJ2-7; weak D call: TRBD1 (5 bases). Trimming removed 5 bases at V and 7 bases at J, with 12 bases between. The CDR3 spans 12 residues. CDR3 loop: CASSPTPGEQYF. CDR3 bases: TGTGCCAGCAGTCCGACCCCAGGGGAGCAGTACTTC.

This chain joins TRBV7-2 and TRBJ2-7, with 12 bases matching TRBD2. The V gene end was trimmed by 4 bases and the J gene end by 4 bases; junction bases not matched to a gene: 5. Germline V lookup: CDR1 SGHTA, CDR2 FQGNSA. This CDR3 has 15 residues. The CDR3 is CASSSLAGGSYEQYF. CDR3 coding DNA: TGTGCCAGCAGCTCCCTAGCGGGGGGGAGTTACGAGCAGTACTTC.

This clone came up a few times. The chain combines TRBV9 with TRBJ2-1; 8 bases are a match to TRBD1. Germline V gives CDR1 SGDLS, CDR2 YYNGEE. The CDR3 covers 16 residues. V gave up 3 bases and J gave up 9 bases; unmatched junction bases: 14. The CDR3 DNA reads TGTGCCAGCAGCGCCTATGGACAGGGTAAGGGGGCTGAGCAGTTCTTC. Translated: CASSAYGQGKGAEQFF.

The chain recombines TRBV19 with TRBJ2-1; D perhaps matches TRBD2 (6 bases). Germline loops: CDR1 LNHDA, CDR2 SQIVND (reference sequence). This CDR3 spans 17 amino acids. V shed 3 bases and J shed 2 bases, with 17 bases lying between them. CDR3 in DNA: TGTGCCAGTAGTATCCACTCCTCTGCGGGGCCCTACAATGAGCAGTTCTTC. This gives the protein CASSIHSSAGPYNEQFF.

The sample holds a few counts of this clone. V usage is TRBV28 and J usage is TRBJ1-2; 9 bases fit TRBD1. J lost 3 bases, V lost 6 bases, and 11 bases had no gene match. This CDR3 is built from 16 residues. Per germline, CDR1 MDHEN and CDR2 SYDVKM. DNA of the CDR3: TGTGCCAGCAGCGAGAATCCATGGACAGGGGACTATGGCTACACCTTC. Encoded protein: CASSENPWTGDYGYTF.

This clone has only one observation. V and J are TRBV5-3 and TRBJ2-1; TRBD1 matches at 8 bases. TRBV5-3 is an ORF, with its function uncertain. CDR3 size: 20 residues. With 2 bases clipped from V and 0 bases from J, the junction kept 16 bases outside the gene matches. The CDR3 bases are TGTGCCAGAAGCTTAGGGTTCCAGGGGGCCTCCCTCTGCTCCTACAATGAGCAGTTCTTC. This encodes CARSLGFQGASLCSYNEQFF.

The CDR3 DNA follows: TGTGCTAGTGGTTCGTCTAAGGGACAGGGGGCAGCCGGGGAGCTGTTTTTT. It specifies CASGSSKGQGAAGELFF. The chain links TRBV12-5 to TRBJ2-2; TRBD1 aligns across 12 bases. Per germline, CDR1 LGHNT and CDR2 FRNRAP. V shed 4 bases, J shed 6 bases, and the junction held 9 bases outside the gene matches. CDR3 size: 17 residues.

The rearrangement joins TRBV7-2 to TRBJ2-5; D is uncertain. V shed 1 base and J shed 4 bases, with 10 bases lying between them. CDR3 length equals 14 residues. Looked up from germline, CDR1 is SGHTA and CDR2 is FQGNSA. In nucleotides, the CDR3 is TGTGCCAGCAGCTTAGACGGGTTTGGAGAGACCCAGTACTTC. It translates to CASSLDGFGETQYF.

This clone appeared once. V and J are TRBV11-2 and TRBJ2-5; maybe TRBD2 (5 bases). In germline, CDR1 is SGHAT, CDR2 FQNNGV. Trimming shortened V by 3 bases and J by 1 base, and 12 bases separated the two germline ends. CDR3 length equals 15 residues. CDR3: CASSFGRLSQETQYF. The CDR3, as DNA: TGTGCCAGCAGCTTCGGCCGACTATCCCAAGAGACCCAGTACTTC.

The chain recombines TRBV9 with TRBJ1-2, with D hard to call. The CDR3 has 13 amino acids. CDR1 is SGDLS, CDR2 YYNGEE, per germline. V lost 3 bases, J lost 5 bases, and 11 bases lay in between. The CDR3 region has the DNA TGTGCCAGCAGCGCGGGGTCCGTTTATGGCTACACCTTC. It specifies CASSAGSVYGYTF.

The genes are TRBV19 and TRBJ2-1, with D unclear. This CDR3 has 16 amino acids. The V end lost 0 bases, the J end lost 2 bases, and 11 bases lay between the germline ends. Per germline, CDR1 LNHDA and CDR2 SQIVND (reference sequence). CDR3 amino acids: CASSIEGSAPYNEQFF. For the CDR3, the DNA is TGTGCCAGTAGTATAGAGGGCAGTGCACCCTACAATGAGCAGTTCTTC.

The gene calls are TRBV19 and TRBJ1-1; the D gene is possibly TRBD1 (5 bases). The CDR3 sequence is 13 residues long. CDR1 and CDR2 from the germline V gene are LNHDA and SQIVND (reference sequence). Trimming removed 3 bases at V and 11 bases at J, with 16 bases between. The CDR3 nucleotides are TGTGCCAGTAGTATCGTGGAACAGGAAAAGGCTTTCTTT. As protein: CASSIVEQEKAFF. Drawing the rest from reference TRBV19 and TRBJ1-1, the complete variable domain is DGGITQSPKYLFRKEGQNVTLSCEQNLNHDAMYWYRQDPGQGLRLIYYSQIVNDFQKGDIAEGYSVSREKKESFPLTVTSAQKNPTAFYLCASSIVEQEKAFFGQGTRLTVV.

The chain uses TRBV4-2 and TRBJ1-2; D gene ambiguous. The CDR3 consists of 15 residues. Looked up from germline, CDR1 is LGHNA and CDR2 is YNFKEQ. V was clipped by 0 bases and J by 0 bases, with 8 bases between them. The CDR3 coding sequence is TGTGCCAGCAGCCAAGATGTGGCAGCTAACTATGGCTACACCTTC. It yields the protein CASSQDVAANYGYTF.

The chain is built from TRBV7-2 and TRBJ1-3; D call uncertain. Trimming pared 1 base from V and 0 bases from J, leaving 7 bases between. Germline CDR1 and CDR2: SGHTA and FQGNSA. This CDR3 comprises 15 residues. CDR3 in DNA: TGTGCCAGCAGCTTAGTGGCGGCCTCTGGAAACACCATATATTTT. This encodes CASSLVAASGNTIYF.

The chain is built from TRBV7-7 and TRBJ1-2, with D tentatively TRBD1 (5 bases). V gave up 5 bases and J gave up 4 bases, with 17 bases separating them. Germline V gene data show CDR1 as SSHAT and CDR2 as FNYEAQ (reference sequence). This CDR3 has 15 residues. CDR3 region: CASSPRSTGAYGYTF. As DNA, the CDR3 is TGTGCCAGCAGCCCGCGATCCACAGGTGCCTATGGCTACACCTTC.

The CDR3 region has the DNA TGCGCCAGCAGCTTGGTTGGCGGGGGGTACACCGGGGAGCTGTTTTTT. Residues: CASSLVGGGYTGELFF. The chain has TRBV5-1 and TRBJ2-2; 8 nucleotides agree with TRBD2. CDR1 is SGHRS and CDR2 is YFSETQ in the germline V gene. The CDR3 consists of 16 residues. After removal of 0 bases from V and 3 bases from J, the junction contained 4 bases not matched to a gene.

The chain employs TRBV3-1 (or the pseudogene TRBV3-2) and TRBJ1-2, with D possibly being TRBD1 (5 bases). The germline CDR1 and CDR2 sequences are LGHDT and YNNKEL (reference sequence). The V end lost 0 bases, the J end lost 4 bases, and 18 bases lay between the germline ends. This CDR3 contains 17 residues. CDR3 nucleotide sequence: TGTGCCAGCAGCCAAGATCCCAGAGAGTACAGGCCCTATGGCTACACCTTC. Its translation: CASSQDPREYRPYGYTF.

This chain links TRBV5-4 with TRBJ1-5, with 9 positions matching TRBD1. This CDR3 has 15 amino acids. The V and J ends lost 2 bases and 4 bases, in that order; junction bases with no gene match: 4. Germline V gene data show CDR1 as SGHNT and CDR2 as YYREEE (reference sequence). The CDR3 DNA reads as TGTGCCAGCAGCTTAGGACAGGGGCGGAATCAGCCCCAGCATTTT. It is translated as CASSLGQGRNQPQHF.

J is TRBJ2-5 and V is TRBV6-5; 13 bases line up with TRBD2. The CDR3 length is 15 residues. Germline CDR1 and CDR2: MNHEY and SVGAGI. V was pared by 9 bases and J by 2 bases, with 6 bases of the junction left unmatched. Here the CDR3 DNA reads TGTGCCAGTTGGTCGGGACTAGCGGGACAAGAGACCCAGTACTTC. Translation gives CASWSGLAGQETQYF.